At least ten counts were recorded for the clone carrying this T cell receptor (beta chain). The target antigen is unknown. The observed sequence ends 3 residues before the CDR3 terminus, with the missing tail filled in from the germline J gene. Heparinized whole blood, roughly 4.5 to 8 ml, came from each donor. The CDR3 sequence is 15 residues long. Looked up from germline, CDR1 is SGHTA and CDR2 is FQGNSA. Trimming at V came to 5 bases and at J to 2 bases, leaving 8 bases not matched to a gene. The data derive from a study of T cell clonality in common variable immunodeficiency. Study outcomes and limitations: Compared with controls, CVID subjects had fewer shared TCRbeta clones. TCRbeta clonality was increased in CVID versus healthy controls.

Equal genomic DNA amounts from CVID and control samples were sequenced. Sequencing used immunoSEQ multiplex PCR; TCRdb keeps in-frame clones, though not all of them. The data show about 66,000 clones, with none appearing a single time. The specimen was peripheral blood mononuclear cells. The rearrangement joins TRBV7-2 to TRBJ2-7; 8 bases are shared with TRBD2. The clonotype originates from a person aged 18 to 70 in good health. CDR3 in amino acids: CASSLLAGLPYEQYF. CDR3 bases read: TGTGCCAGCAGCCTCCTAGCGGGCCTACCCTACGAG. Looking up the rest from reference TRBV7-2 and TRBJ2-7 gives the full variable domain: GAGVSQSPSNKVTEKGKDVELRCDPISGHTALYWYRQSLGQGLEFLIYFQGNSAPDKSGLPSDRFSAERTGGSVSTLTIQRTQQEDSAVYLCASSLLAGLPYEQYFGPGTRLTVT.